This TCR beta chain was captured by sequencing in a study of cytomegalovirus exposure and HLA in healthy donors. Study in general: An early data release held tens of millions of unique TCRs from HLA-typed donors.

Study outcomes and limitations: Another analysis was done later, and it associated 17,000 or so TCR beta sequences with HLA alleles at 0.05 false discovery rate. Available immune exposure information was restricted to CMV serostatus only.

This clone came up once. Its cognate antigen is unknown. This CDR3 spans 11 amino acids. Germline lookup yields CDR1 ENHRY and CDR2 SYGVKD. Between the trimmed V and J ends, which lost 6 bases and 4 bases, there was a span of 6 bases. The PCR ran on 60 Vbeta and 13 Jbeta primers. Clones were read by immunoSEQ multiplex PCR, and TCRdb kept only the in-frame ones, dropping some. Of some 85,000 clones detected, 70% to 85% appear once; the ten largest clones hold roughly 2.6%. Sequenced material: PBMCs. The chain joins TRBV10-3 to TRBJ1-2, with D unclear. This TCR derives from a woman aged 45-59 years in good health and CMV-seronegative. CDR3 region: CAISFSYGYTF. The CDR3, as DNA: TGTGCCATCAGCTTCAGCTATGGCTACACCTTC.